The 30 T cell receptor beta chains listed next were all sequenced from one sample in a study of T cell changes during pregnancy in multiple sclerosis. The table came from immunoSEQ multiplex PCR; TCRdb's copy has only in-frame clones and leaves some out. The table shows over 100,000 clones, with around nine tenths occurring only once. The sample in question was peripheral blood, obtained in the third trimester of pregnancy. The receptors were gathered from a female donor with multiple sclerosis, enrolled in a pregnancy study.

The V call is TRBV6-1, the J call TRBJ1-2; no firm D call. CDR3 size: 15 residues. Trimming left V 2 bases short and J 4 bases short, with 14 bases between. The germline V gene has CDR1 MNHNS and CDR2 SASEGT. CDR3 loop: CASSERSGSGYGYTF. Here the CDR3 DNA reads TGTGCCAGCAGTGAACGTTCAGGTAGTGGCTATGGCTACACCTTC.

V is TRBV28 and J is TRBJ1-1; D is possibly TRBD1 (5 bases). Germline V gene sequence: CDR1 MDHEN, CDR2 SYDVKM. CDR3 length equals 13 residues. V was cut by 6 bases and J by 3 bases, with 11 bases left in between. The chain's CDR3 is CASSLQGYTEAFF. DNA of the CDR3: TGTGCCAGCAGCCTCCAGGGATACACTGAAGCTTTCTTT. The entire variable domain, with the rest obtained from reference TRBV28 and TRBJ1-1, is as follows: DVKVTQSSRYLVKRTGEKVFLECVQDMDHENMFWYRQDPGLGLRLIYFSYDVKMKEKGDIPEGYSVSREKKERFSLILESASTNQTSMYLCASSLQGYTEAFFGQGTRLTVV.

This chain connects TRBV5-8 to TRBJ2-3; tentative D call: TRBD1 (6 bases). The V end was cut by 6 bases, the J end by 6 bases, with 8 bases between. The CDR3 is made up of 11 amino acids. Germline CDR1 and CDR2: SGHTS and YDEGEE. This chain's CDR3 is CASTGQDTQYF. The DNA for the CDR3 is TGTGCCAGCACCGGACAGGATACGCAGTATTTT. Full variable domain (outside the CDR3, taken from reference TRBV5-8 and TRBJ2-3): EAGVTQSPTHLIKTRGQQATLRCSPISGHTSVYWYQQALGLGLQFLLWYDEGEERNRGNFPPRFSGRQFPNYSSELNVNALELEDSALYLCASTGQDTQYFGPGTRLTVL.

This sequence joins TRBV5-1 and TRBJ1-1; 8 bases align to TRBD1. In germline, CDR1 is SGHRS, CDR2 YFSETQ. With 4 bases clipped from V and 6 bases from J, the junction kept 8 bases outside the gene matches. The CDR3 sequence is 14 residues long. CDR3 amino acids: CASSPNRGIAEAFF. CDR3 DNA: TGCGCCAGCAGCCCCAACAGGGGGATCGCTGAAGCTTTCTTT.

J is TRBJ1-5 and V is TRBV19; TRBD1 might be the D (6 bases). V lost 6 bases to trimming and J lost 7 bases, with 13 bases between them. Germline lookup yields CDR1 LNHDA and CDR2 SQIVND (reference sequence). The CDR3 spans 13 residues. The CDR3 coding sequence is TGTGCCAGTAGCCTGGACAGATTGCAGCCCCAGCATTTT. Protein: CASSLDRLQPQHF.

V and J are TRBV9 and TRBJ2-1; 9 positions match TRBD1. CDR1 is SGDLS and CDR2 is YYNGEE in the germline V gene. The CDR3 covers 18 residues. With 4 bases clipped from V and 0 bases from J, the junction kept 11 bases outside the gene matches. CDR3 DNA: TGTGCCAGCAGCCCCAAATTTCCGGGACAGGGCTCCTACAATGAGCAGTTCTTC. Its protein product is CASSPKFPGQGSYNEQFF.

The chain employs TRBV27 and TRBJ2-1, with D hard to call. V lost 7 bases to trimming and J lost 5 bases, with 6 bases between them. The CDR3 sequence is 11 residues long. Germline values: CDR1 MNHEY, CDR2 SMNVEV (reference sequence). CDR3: CASTLNNEQFF. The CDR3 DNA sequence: TGTGCCAGCACCTTAAACAATGAGCAGTTCTTC.

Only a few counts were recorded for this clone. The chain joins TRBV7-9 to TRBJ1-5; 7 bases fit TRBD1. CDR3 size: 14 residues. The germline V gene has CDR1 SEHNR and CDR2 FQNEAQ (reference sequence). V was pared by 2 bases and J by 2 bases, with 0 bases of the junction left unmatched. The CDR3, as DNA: TGTGCCAGCAGCTTAACAGGGGGCAATCAGCCCCAGCATTTT. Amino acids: CASSLTGGNQPQHF.

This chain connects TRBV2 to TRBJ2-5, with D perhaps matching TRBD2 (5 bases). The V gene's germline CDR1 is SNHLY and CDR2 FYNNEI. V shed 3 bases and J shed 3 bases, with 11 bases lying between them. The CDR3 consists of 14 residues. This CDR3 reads CASSDERREETQYF. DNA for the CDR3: TGTGCCAGCAGTGATGAGAGGCGGGAAGAGACCCAGTACTTC.

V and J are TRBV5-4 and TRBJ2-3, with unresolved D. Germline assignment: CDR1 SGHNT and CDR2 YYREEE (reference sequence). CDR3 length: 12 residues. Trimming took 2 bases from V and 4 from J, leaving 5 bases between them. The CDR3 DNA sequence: TGTGCCAGCAGCTTCGTCGCAGATACGCAGTATTTT. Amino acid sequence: CASSFVADTQYF.

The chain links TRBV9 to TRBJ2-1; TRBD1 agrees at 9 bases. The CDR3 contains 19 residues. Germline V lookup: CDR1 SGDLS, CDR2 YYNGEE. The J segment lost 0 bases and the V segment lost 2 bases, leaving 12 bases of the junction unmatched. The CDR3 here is CASSVSPGTGLSSYNEQFF. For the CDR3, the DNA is TGTGCCAGCAGCGTTAGTCCCGGGACAGGGCTGAGCTCCTACAATGAGCAGTTCTTC.

Here the CDR3 DNA reads TGCGCCAGCAGCTTGGGGGGCGGTCGTACCCCAGAGACCCAGTACTTC. As protein: CASSLGGGRTPETQYF. V gene TRBV5-1 combines with J gene TRBJ2-5, with D tentatively TRBD1 (5 bases). The V gene lost 0 bases and the J gene lost 4 bases, with 16 bases spanning the gap. This CDR3 has 16 residues. Germline V gene sequence: CDR1 SGHRS, CDR2 YFSETQ. The complete variable domain, with remaining parts taken from reference TRBV5-1 and TRBJ2-5, reads KAGVTQTPRYLIKTRGQQVTLSCSPISGHRSVSWYQQTPGQGLQFLFEYFSETQRNKGNFPGRFSGRQFSNSRSEMNVSTLELGDSALYLCASSLGGGRTPETQYFGPGTRLLVL.

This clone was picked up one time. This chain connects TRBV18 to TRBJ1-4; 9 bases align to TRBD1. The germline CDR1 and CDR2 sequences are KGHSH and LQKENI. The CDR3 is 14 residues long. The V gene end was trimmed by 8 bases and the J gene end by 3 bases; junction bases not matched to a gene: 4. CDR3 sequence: CASRRTGANEKLFF. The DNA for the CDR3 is TGTGCCAGCCGTCGGACAGGGGCTAATGAAAAACTGTTTTTT.

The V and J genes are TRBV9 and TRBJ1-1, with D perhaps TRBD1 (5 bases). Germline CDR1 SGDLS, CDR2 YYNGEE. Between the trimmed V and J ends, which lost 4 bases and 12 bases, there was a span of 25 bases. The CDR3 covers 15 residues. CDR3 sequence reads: CASSPTVGGQGPSFF. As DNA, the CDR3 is TGTGCCAGCAGCCCCACGGTGGGTGGGCAGGGTCCGTCTTTCTTT.

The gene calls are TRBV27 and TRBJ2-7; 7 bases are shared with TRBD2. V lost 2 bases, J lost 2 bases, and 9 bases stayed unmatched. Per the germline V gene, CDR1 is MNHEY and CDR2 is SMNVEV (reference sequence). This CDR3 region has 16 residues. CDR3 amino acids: CASSLRVPTSTYEQYF. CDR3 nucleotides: TGTGCCAGCAGTTTACGGGTCCCGACTAGCACCTACGAGCAGTACTTC.

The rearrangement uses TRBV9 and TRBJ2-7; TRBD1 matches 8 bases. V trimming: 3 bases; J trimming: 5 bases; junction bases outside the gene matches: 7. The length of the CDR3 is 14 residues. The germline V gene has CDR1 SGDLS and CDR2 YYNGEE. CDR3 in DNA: TGTGCCAGCAGCGCCCGGACAGGGCTTCACGAGCAGTACTTC. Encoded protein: CASSARTGLHEQYF.

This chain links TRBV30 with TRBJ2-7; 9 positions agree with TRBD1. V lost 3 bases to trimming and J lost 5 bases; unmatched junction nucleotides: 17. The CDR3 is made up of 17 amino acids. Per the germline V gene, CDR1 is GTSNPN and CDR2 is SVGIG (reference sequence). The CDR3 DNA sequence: TGTGCCTGGAGCGCGATAACTCCAGGGACAGGGATCCACGAGCAGTACTTC. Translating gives CAWSAITPGTGIHEQYF.

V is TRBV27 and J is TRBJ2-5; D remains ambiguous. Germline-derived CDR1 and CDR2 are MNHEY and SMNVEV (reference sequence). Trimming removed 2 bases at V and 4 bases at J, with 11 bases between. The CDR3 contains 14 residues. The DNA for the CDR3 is TGTGCCAGCAGTTTAAGATTGATCGGAGAGACCCAGTACTTC. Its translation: CASSLRLIGETQYF.

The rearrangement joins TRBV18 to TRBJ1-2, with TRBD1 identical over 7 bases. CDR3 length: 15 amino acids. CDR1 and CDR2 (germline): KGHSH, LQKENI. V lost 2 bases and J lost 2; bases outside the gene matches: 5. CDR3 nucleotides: TGTGCCAGCTCACCAGAGGTCAGGGGGAACTATGGCTACACCTTC. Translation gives CASSPEVRGNYGYTF.

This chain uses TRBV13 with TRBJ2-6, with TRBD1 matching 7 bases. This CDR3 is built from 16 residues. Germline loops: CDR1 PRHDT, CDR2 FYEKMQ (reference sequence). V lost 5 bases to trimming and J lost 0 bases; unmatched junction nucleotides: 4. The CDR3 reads CASSETGISGANVLTF. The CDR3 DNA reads TGTGCCAGCAGCGAGACAGGGATCTCTGGGGCCAACGTCCTGACTTTC.

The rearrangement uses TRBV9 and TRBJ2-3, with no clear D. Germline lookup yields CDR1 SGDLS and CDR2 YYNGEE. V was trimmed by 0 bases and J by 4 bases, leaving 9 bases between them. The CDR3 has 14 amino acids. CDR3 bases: TGTGCCAGCAGCGTAGCCCGAGTCGCAGATACGCAGTATTTT. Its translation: CASSVARVADTQYF.

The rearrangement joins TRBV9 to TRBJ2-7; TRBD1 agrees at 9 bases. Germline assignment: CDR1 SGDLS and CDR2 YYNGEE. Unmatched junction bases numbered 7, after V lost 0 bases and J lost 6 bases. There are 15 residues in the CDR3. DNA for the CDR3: TGTGCCAGCAGCGTAGGGGACAGGGAACTCTCCGAGCAGTACTTC. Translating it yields CASSVGDRELSEQYF.

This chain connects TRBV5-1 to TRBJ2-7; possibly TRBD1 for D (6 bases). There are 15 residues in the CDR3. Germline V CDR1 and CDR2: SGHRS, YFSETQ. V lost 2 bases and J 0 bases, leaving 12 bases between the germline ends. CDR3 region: CASSLTGQSSYEQYF. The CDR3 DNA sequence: TGCGCCAGCAGCTTAACAGGACAGAGCTCCTACGAGCAGTACTTC.

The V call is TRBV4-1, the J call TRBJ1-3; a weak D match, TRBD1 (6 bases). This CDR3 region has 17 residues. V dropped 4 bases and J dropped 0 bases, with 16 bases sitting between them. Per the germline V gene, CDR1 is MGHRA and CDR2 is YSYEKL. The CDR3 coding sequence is TGCGCCAGCAGCCCTAGACAGGATTACTACTCTGGAAACACCATATATTTT. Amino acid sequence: CASSPRQDYYSGNTIYF.

CDR3 bases: TGCGCCAGCAGCCTGGGACAGGGTGGACACGAGCAGTACTTC. Translation: CASSLGQGGHEQYF. The chain is built from TRBV5-1 and TRBJ2-7; 9 bases align to TRBD1. The junction had 7 bases not matched to a gene; V was cut back by 4 bases and J by 5 bases. The CDR3 sequence is 14 residues long. Germline loops: CDR1 SGHRS, CDR2 YFSETQ.

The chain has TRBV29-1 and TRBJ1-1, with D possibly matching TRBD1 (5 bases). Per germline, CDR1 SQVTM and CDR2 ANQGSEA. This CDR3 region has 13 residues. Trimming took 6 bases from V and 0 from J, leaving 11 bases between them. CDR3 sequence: CSVAGTVNTEAFF. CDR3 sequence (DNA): TGCAGCGTCGCGGGGACGGTGAACACTGAAGCTTTCTTT.

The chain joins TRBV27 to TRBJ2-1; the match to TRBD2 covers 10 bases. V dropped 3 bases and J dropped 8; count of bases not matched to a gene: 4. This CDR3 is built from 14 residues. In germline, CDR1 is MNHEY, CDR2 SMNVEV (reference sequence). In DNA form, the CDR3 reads TGTGCCAGCAGTTTTCTAGCGGGAGTACATGAGCAGTTCTTC. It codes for CASSFLAGVHEQFF.

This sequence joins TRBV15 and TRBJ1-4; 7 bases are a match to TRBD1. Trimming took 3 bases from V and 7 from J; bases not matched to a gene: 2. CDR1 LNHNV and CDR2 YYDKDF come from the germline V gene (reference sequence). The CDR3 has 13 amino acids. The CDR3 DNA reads TGTGCCACCAGCAGGGACAGGTTTGAAAAACTGTTTTTT. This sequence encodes CATSRDRFEKLFF.

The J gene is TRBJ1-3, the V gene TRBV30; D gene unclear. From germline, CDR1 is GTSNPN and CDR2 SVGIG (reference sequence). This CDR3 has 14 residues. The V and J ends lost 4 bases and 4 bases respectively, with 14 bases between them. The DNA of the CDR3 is TGTGCCTGGAACGAAGGCAGGCGAGGAAACACCATATATTTT. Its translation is CAWNEGRRGNTIYF.

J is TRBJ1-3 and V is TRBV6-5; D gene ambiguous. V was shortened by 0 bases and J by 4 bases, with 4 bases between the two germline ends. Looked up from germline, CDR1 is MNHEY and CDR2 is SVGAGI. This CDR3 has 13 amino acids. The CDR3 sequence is CASSYSSGNTIYF. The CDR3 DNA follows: TGTGCCAGCAGTTACTCTTCGGGAAACACCATATATTTT.